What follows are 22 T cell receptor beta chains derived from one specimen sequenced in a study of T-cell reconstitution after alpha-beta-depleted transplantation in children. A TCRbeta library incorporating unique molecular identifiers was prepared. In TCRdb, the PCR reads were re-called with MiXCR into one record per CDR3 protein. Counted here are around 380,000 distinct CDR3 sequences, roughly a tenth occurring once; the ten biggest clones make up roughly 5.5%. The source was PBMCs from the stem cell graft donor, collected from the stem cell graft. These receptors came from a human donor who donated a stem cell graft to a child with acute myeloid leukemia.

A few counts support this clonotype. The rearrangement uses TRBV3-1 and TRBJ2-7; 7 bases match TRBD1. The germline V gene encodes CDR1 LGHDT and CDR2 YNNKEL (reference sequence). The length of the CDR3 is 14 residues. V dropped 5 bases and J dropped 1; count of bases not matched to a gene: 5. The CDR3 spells CASSARQGSYEQYV. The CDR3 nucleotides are TGTGCCAGCAGCGCTCGACAGGGTTCCTACGAGCAGTACGTC.

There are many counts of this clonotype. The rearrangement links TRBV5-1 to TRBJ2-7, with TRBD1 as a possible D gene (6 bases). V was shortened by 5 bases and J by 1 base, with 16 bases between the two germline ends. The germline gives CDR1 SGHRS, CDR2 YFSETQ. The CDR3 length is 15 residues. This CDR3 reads CASRPSGTPSYEQYF. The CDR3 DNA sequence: TGCGCCAGCAGGCCCTCCGGGACACCTTCCTACGAGCAGTACTTC.

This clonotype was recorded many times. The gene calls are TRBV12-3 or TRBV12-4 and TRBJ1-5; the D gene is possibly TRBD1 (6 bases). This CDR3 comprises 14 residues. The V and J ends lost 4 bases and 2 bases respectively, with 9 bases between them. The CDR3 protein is CASSSRQGNQPQHF. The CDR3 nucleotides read TGTGCCAGCAGTTCCCGACAGGGCAATCAGCCCCAGCATTTT.

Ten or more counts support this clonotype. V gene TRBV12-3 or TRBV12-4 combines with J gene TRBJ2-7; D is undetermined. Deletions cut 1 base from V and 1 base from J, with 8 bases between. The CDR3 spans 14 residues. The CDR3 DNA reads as TGTGCCAGCAGTTTAGGCGTGGGTTCCTACGAGCAGTACGTC. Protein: CASSLGVGSYEQYV.

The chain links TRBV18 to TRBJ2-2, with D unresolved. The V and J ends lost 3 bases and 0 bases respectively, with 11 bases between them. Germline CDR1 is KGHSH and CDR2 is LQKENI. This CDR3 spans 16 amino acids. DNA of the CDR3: TGTGCCAGCTCACCCCAGGAACCGGCGAACACCGGGGAGCTGTTTTTT. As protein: CASSPQEPANTGELFF.

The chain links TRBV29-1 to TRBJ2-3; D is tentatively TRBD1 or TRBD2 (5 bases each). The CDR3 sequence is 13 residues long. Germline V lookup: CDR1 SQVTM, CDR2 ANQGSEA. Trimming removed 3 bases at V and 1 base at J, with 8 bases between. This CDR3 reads CSVDGTGTDTQYF. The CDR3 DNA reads TGCAGCGTTGACGGGACCGGCACAGATACGCAGTATTTT.

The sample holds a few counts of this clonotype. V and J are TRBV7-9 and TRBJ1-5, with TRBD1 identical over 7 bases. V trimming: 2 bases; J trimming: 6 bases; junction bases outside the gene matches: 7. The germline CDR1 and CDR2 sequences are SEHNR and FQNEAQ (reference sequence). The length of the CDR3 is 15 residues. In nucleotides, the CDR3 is TGTGCCAGCAGCTTATCGGGAGGGGGCCCTCAGCCCCAGCATTTT. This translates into CASSLSGGGPQPQHF. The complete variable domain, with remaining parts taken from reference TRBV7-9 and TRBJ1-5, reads DTGVSQNPRHKITKRGQNVTFRCDPISEHNRLYWYRQTLGQGPEFLTYFQNEAQLEKSRLLSDRFSAERPKGSFSTLEIQRTEQGDSAMYLCASSLSGGGPQPQHFGDGTRLSIL.

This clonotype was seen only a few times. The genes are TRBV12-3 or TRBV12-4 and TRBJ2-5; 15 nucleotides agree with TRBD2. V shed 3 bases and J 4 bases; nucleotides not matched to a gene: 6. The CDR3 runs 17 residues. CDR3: CASSLGLAGGFGETQYF. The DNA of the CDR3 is TGTGCCAGCAGTTTGGGACTAGCGGGAGGTTTTGGAGAGACCCAGTACTTC.

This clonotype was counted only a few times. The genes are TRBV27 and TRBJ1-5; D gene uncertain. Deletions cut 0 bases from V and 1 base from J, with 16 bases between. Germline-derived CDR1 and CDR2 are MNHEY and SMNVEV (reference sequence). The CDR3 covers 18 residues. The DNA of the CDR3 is TGTGCCAGCAGTTTATCGTTCAAGGGTTCGGTAAGCAATCAGCCCCAGCATTTT. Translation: CASSLSFKGSVSNQPQHF.

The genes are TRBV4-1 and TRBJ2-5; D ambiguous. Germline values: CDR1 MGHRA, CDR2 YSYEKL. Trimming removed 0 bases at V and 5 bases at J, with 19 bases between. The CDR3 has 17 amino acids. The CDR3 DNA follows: TGCGCCAGCAGCCAAGATCAGTCAGCCAGTCTTTCTGAGACCCAGTACTTC. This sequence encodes CASSQDQSASLSETQYF.

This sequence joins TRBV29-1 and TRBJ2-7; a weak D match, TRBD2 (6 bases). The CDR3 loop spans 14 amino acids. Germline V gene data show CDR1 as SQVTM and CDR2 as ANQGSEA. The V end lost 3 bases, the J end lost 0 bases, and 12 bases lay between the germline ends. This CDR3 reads CSVEEGIGSYEQYF. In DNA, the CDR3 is TGCAGCGTTGAGGAGGGAATCGGCTCCTACGAGCAGTACTTC.

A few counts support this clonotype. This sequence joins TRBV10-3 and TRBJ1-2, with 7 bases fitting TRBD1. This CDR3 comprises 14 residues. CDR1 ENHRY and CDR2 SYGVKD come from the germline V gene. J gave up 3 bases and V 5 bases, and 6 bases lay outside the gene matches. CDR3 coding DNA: TGTGCCATCAGTAAAGACAGGGCGGACTATGGCTACACCTTC. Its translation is CAISKDRADYGYTF.

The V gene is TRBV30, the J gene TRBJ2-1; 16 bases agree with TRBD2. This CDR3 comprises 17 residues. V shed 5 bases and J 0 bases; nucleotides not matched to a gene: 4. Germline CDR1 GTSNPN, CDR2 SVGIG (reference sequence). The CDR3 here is CAWEGLAGGSSYNEQFF. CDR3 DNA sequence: TGTGCCTGGGAGGGACTAGCGGGAGGGAGCTCCTACAATGAGCAGTTCTTC.

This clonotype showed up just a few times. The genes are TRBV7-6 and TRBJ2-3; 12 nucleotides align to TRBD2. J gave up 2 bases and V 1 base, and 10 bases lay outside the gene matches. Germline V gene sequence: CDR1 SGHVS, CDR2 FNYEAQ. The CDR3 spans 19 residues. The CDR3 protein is CASSLDISTSGGNTDTQYF. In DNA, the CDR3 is TGTGCCAGCAGCTTAGATATCTCCACTAGCGGGGGGAACACAGATACGCAGTATTTT.

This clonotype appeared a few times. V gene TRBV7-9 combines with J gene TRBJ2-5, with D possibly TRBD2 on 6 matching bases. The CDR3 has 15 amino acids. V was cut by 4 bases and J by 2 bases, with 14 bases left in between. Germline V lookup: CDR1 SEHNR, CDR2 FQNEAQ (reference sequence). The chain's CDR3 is CASSYSTRGQETQYF. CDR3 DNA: TGTGCCAGCAGCTACTCGACTAGGGGACAAGAGACCCAGTACTTC.

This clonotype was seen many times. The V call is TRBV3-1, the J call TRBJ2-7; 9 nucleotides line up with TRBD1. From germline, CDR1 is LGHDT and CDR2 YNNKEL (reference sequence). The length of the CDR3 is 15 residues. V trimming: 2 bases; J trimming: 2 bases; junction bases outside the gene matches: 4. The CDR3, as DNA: TGTGCCAGCAGCCAATTCGGGACAGGGCCCTACGAGCAGTACTTC. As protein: CASSQFGTGPYEQYF.

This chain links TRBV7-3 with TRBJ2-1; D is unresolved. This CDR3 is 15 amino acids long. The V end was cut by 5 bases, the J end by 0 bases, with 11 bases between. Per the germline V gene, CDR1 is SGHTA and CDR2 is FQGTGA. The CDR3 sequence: CASSPLESSYNEQFF. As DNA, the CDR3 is TGTGCCAGCAGCCCTTTGGAGAGCTCCTACAATGAGCAGTTCTTC. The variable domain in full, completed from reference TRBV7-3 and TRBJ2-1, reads GAGVSQTPSNKVTEKGKYVELRCDPISGHTALYWYRQSLGQGPEFLIYFQGTGAADDSGLPNDRFFAVRPEGSVSTLKIQRTERGDSAVYLCASSPLESSYNEQFFGPGTRLTVL.

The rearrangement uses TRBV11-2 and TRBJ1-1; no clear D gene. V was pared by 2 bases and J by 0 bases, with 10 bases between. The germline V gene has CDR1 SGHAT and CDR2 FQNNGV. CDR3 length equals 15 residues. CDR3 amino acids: CASSLMRAVNTEAFF. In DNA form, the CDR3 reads TGTGCCAGCAGCTTAATGCGGGCGGTGAACACTGAAGCTTTCTTT.

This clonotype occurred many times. The CDR3 DNA follows: TGCGCCAGCAGCTCAACGGGACAGGGCTACGGGGCCAACGTCCTGACTTTC. It is translated as CASSSTGQGYGANVLTF. The chain combines TRBV5-1 with TRBJ2-6, with 9 bases lining up with TRBD1. Trimming removed 3 bases from V and 4 bases from J; junction bases left unmatched: 8. Germline lookup yields CDR1 SGHRS and CDR2 YFSETQ. The CDR3 is 17 residues long.

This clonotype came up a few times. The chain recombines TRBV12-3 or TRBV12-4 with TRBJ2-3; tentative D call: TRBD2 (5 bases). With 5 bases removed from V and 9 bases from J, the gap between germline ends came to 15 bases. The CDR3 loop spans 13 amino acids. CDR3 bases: TGTGCCAGCAGTCAGAGGGAGAGGTTGACGCAGTATTTT. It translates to CASSQRERLTQYF.

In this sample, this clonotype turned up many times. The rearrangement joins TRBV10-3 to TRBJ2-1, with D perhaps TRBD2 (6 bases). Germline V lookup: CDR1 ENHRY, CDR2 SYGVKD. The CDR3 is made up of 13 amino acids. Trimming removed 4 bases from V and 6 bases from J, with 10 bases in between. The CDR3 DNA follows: TGTGCCATCAGTGGGGAGGACGTCAATGAGCAGTTCTTC. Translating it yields CAISGEDVNEQFF.

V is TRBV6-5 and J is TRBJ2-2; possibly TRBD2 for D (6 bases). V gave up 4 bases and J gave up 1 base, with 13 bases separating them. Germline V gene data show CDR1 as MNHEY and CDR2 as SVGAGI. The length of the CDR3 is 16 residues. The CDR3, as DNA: TGTGCCAGCAGTTCTGACCAGGAGGGGAACACCGGGGAGCTGTTTTTT. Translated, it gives CASSSDQEGNTGELFF.